Below are 2 T cell receptor beta chains sequenced from a single sample in a study of blood T cell repertoires in COVID-19. The method was immunoSEQ multiplex PCR; TCRdb's version includes in-frame clones alone and lacks a portion of them. Of tens of thousands of clones in the sample, 80% to 90% were seen once. The specimen sequenced was peripheral blood. Receptor source: a woman older than 75 with COVID-19, enrolled during active disease.

V is TRBV4-2 and J is TRBJ2-5; the D gene is possibly TRBD2 (6 bases). The germline V gene has CDR1 LGHNA and CDR2 YNFKEQ. This CDR3 spans 15 amino acids. V was clipped by 0 bases and J by 4 bases, with 12 bases between them. The CDR3 spells CASSQDLLGGETQYF. For the CDR3, the DNA is TGTGCCAGCAGCCAAGATCTTCTGGGAGGAGAGACCCAGTACTTC.

V usage is TRBV6-6 and J usage is TRBJ1-1; 8 nucleotides match TRBD1. The germline CDR1 and CDR2 sequences are MNHNY and SVGAGI (reference sequence). Losses at the gene ends were 5 bases for V and 7 bases for J; bases not matched to a gene: 15. The length of the CDR3 is 16 residues. The CDR3 here is CASSRGQARSGGEAFF. CDR3 DNA: TGTGCCAGCAGTAGGGGACAGGCAAGGTCGGGGGGTGAAGCTTTCTTT.